This TCR beta chain was identified in a study of human T cells and chemical hapten exposure. Time point described: pre-sensitization, week 0. As to treatment: therapeutic diphenylcyclopropenone sensitization with weekly scalp DPC. Losses at the gene ends were 2 bases for V and 3 bases for J; bases not matched to a gene: 9. The CDR3 consists of 18 residues. Germline V CDR1 and CDR2: SGHRS, YFSETQ. Authors' processing steps: Individual samples carried between roughly 23,224 and 690,600 TCRs, with 95,638 as the median. Using its own MiXCR run on the RACE reads, TCRdb lists one record per CDR3 protein. The V and J calls here are based on TCRdb, not the publication. This sample has approximately 77,000 distinct CDR3 sequences; around 13% occur once, and the top ten carry roughly 4.9%.

This TCR was recovered from a woman in her forties or fifties with alopecia areata. Some clones in this sample may be carry-over from other donors' samples. This chain links TRBV5-1 with TRBJ2-5; 14 bases line up with TRBD2. The sample was whole blood, taken in connection with sensitization to the hapten diphenylcyclopropenone (DPC). Written as DNA, the CDR3 is TGCGCCAGCAGCTTACAGGAACCGGGACTAGCGGGAGAAGAGACCCAGTACTTC. The encoded protein is CASSLQEPGLAGEETQYF. The variable domain in full, completed from reference TRBV5-1 and TRBJ2-5, reads KAGVTQTPRYLIKTRGQQVTLSCSPISGHRSVSWYQQTPGQGLQFLFEYFSETQRNKGNFPGRFSGRQFSNSRSEMNVSTLELGDSALYLCASSLQEPGLAGEETQYFGPGTRLLVL.